One T cell receptor beta chain is described in this entry. Antigen specificity is unknown. Mismatch with germline at one junction end may stem from a read error. This record comes from a study of tumor and adjacent non-tumor tissue in lung cancer. Across the study: There were 11 to 13 adenocarcinoma, 2 squamous cell carcinoma and 1 small cell lung cancer cases.

A modified ARM-PCR protocol with three rounds of nested PCR amplified TCRbeta. TCRdb redid the calling of the multiplex PCR reads with MiXCR, one entry per CDR3 protein. The sample records some 99,000 distinct CDR3 sequences, about 61% being singletons. CDR3 size: 14 residues. Germline V gene data show CDR1 as SQVTM and CDR2 as ANQGSEA. Study-wide results and limits: Compared with tumor, normal lung showed significantly lower TCR diversity.

The template was RNA from unsorted bulk tissue. The normal lung tissue was taken more than 3 cm from the tumor edge. Donors were chemotherapy-naive, newly diagnosed lung cancer surgical patients in China, August–late 2014. Sequenced input: distant non-tumor lung tissue. This chain uses TRBV29-1 with TRBJ1-2, with unresolved D. The origin of this receptor is a man aged 55-75 years with non-small cell lung cancer. The CDR3 loop is CRVEGNFSNYGYTF. The CDR3 DNA reads TGCAGGGTTGAGGGCAATTTTTCTAACTATGGCTACACCTTC.